A single sample gave rise to the 26 T cell receptor beta chains below, sequenced in a study of shared clonotypes between healthy human individuals. Assay used: immunoSEQ multiplex PCR; TCRdb lists only in-frame clones, some missing. The data hold about 470,000 clones, with about 85% observed a single time. Specimen: PBMCs. Receptor source: a woman between 40 and 55 years old in good health. Some clones in this sample may be carry-over from other donors' samples.

Of note for this clone: Other DNA sequences in this specimen translate into the identical CDR3. The V call is TRBV6-1, the J call TRBJ2-2; 12 nucleotides align to TRBD2. Germline V gene lookup returns CDR1 MNHNS and CDR2 SASEGT. V lost 6 bases, J lost 6 bases, and 2 bases stayed unmatched. The CDR3 is made up of 14 amino acids. In DNA form, the CDR3 reads TGTGCCAGCAGAACTAGCGGGAGGTCCGGGGAGCTGTTTTTT. It codes for CASRTSGRSGELFF.

J is TRBJ2-7 and V is TRBV4-3, with D possibly being TRBD2 (6 bases). Germline-derived CDR1 and CDR2 are LGHNA and YSLEER. The ends were cut back, 1 base at V and 0 bases at J, with 22 bases in the middle. This CDR3 has 19 amino acids. CDR3 nucleotides: TGCGCCAGCAGCCAAGTCCCTATATCTAGCGTCTTGAGCTCCTACGAGCAGTACTTC. It specifies CASSQVPISSVLSSYEQYF.

The J gene is TRBJ1-2, the V gene TRBV10-3, with D possibly matching TRBD1 (5 bases). Per the germline V gene, CDR1 is ENHRY and CDR2 is SYGVKD. Trimming left V 2 bases short and J 1 base short, with 11 bases between. The CDR3 is 15 amino acids. The CDR3 loop is CAISEGQGFNYGYTF. As DNA, the CDR3 is TGTGCCATCAGTGAGGGTCAGGGTTTTAACTATGGCTACACCTTC.

Concerning this clone: Other DNA variants within this sample encode the same CDR3. This chain links TRBV18 with TRBJ2-1; D gene uncertain. CDR1 and CDR2 (germline): KGHSH, LQKENI. The V end was cut by 2 bases, the J end by 10 bases, with 6 bases between. The CDR3 covers 11 residues. CDR3 in amino acids: CASSPGVEQFF. For the CDR3, the DNA is TGTGCCAGCTCACCAGGGGTAGAGCAGTTCTTC.

This clone was observed a single time. The genes are TRBV14 and TRBJ2-5, with TRBD2 as a possible D gene (5 bases). The CDR3 consists of 16 residues. The germline V gene has CDR1 SGHDN and CDR2 FVKESK. Deletions cut 1 base from V and 4 bases from J, with 16 bases between. CDR3 sequence (DNA): TGTGCCAGCAGCCAAGGCCTCGAAGGGAGACGAGAGACCCAGTACTTC. Residues: CASSQGLEGRRETQYF.

The J gene is TRBJ2-7, the V gene TRBV13; TRBD2 agrees at 8 bases. CDR1 is PRHDT, CDR2 FYEKMQ, per germline (reference sequence). This CDR3 is 14 amino acids long. V lost 5 bases, J lost 4 bases, and 7 bases stayed unmatched. CDR3 coding DNA: TGTGCCAGCAGCCTCGGGTTAGCGGGGTACGAGCAGTACTTC. Its translation: CASSLGLAGYEQYF.

The gene calls are TRBV30 and TRBJ1-4, with D perhaps matching TRBD1 (5 bases). The V end was cut by 7 bases, the J end by 0 bases, with 18 bases between. Germline CDR1 reads GTSNPN; CDR2 reads SVGIG (reference sequence). The CDR3 has 16 amino acids. The CDR3 region is CASKPGLLTTNEKLFF. As DNA, the CDR3 is TGTGCCTCCAAACCGGGACTGCTGACAACTAATGAAAAACTGTTTTTT.

The chain uses TRBV6-6 and TRBJ2-5, with 13 bases fitting TRBD2. CDR3 size: 15 residues. J gave up 4 bases and V 6 bases, and 5 bases lay outside the gene matches. In germline, CDR1 is MNHNY, CDR2 SVGAGI (reference sequence). As DNA, the CDR3 is TGTGCCAGCAGCCAACTAGCGGGAGGGCGAGAGACCCAGTACTTC. Translating it yields CASSQLAGGRETQYF.

The V call is TRBV9, the J call TRBJ1-1; no clear D. CDR1 and CDR2 (germline): SGDLS, YYNGEE. Trimming cost V 3 bases and J 1 base, with 4 bases left between them. CDR3 length: 12 amino acids. The CDR3 nucleotides read TGTGCCAGCAGCGCCCGGAACACTGAAGCTTTCTTT. It specifies CASSARNTEAFF.

The V and J genes are TRBV11-2 and TRBJ2-3; D is unresolved. The length of the CDR3 is 14 residues. The V and J ends lost 5 bases and 9 bases respectively, with 18 bases between them. Germline V CDR1 and CDR2: SGHAT, FQNNGV. The CDR3 DNA is TGTGCCAGCAGCGCCTCCAGGCCGCCGGACACGCAGTATTTT. It yields the protein CASSASRPPDTQYF.

This clone was recorded a few times. The rearrangement links TRBV6-5 to TRBJ1-5, with TRBD1 identical over 10 bases. The ends lost 5 bases at V and 12 bases at J; junction bases unmatched: 13. This CDR3 is built from 15 residues. Germline assignment: CDR1 MNHEY and CDR2 SVGAGI. CDR3 sequence: CASSPRRTGGTDQHF. In nucleotides, the CDR3 is TGTGCCAGCAGTCCACGCCGGACAGGGGGGACGGACCAGCATTTT.

This clone was detected only a few times. The chain employs TRBV20-1 and TRBJ2-7; D uncertain. Germline V gene data show CDR1 as DFQATT and CDR2 as SNEGSKA (reference sequence). V dropped 6 bases and J dropped 5 bases, with 11 bases sitting between them. The CDR3 contains 11 residues. The CDR3 region is CSALWINEQYF. Written as DNA, the CDR3 is TGCAGTGCCCTCTGGATAAACGAGCAGTACTTC.

The sample holds one count of this clone. The V gene is TRBV5-1, the J gene TRBJ1-1, with TRBD1 as a possible D gene (6 bases). Trimming shortened V by 0 bases and J by 4 bases, and 10 bases separated the two germline ends. The CDR3 extends over 14 amino acids. Germline V lookup: CDR1 SGHRS, CDR2 YFSETQ. The CDR3 spells CASSLAGVSTEAFF. The CDR3 nucleotides are TGCGCCAGCAGCTTGGCAGGGGTGAGCACTGAAGCTTTCTTT. Together with reference TRBV5-1 and TRBJ1-1, the CDR3 gives the full variable domain: KAGVTQTPRYLIKTRGQQVTLSCSPISGHRSVSWYQQTPGQGLQFLFEYFSETQRNKGNFPGRFSGRQFSNSRSEMNVSTLELGDSALYLCASSLAGVSTEAFFGQGTRLTVV.

This chain connects TRBV7-9 to TRBJ2-1; the match to TRBD2 covers 11 bases. CDR3 length: 18 amino acids. Germline V gives CDR1 SEHNR, CDR2 FQNEAQ (reference sequence). V was clipped by 5 bases and J by 4 bases; unmatched bases: 13. CDR3 in DNA: TGTGCCAGCAGCAACAAACTCGAGACTAGCGGGATATACAATGAGCAGTTCTTC. Amino acids: CASSNKLETSGIYNEQFF.

CDR3 residues: CASSIKAAPQDTQYF. CDR3 bases: TGTGCCAGTAGTATAAAGGCAGCGCCTCAGGATACGCAGTATTTT. The chain carries TRBV19 and TRBJ2-3, with D hard to call. CDR1 and CDR2 (germline): LNHDA, SQIVND (reference sequence). With 2 bases removed from V and 6 bases from J, the gap between germline ends came to 15 bases. This CDR3 has 15 amino acids.

This clone was observed once. J is TRBJ2-3 and V is TRBV30; D is uncertain. Germline V gene lookup returns CDR1 GTSNPN and CDR2 SVGIG (reference sequence). The germline V and J ends were trimmed by 0 bases and 4 bases, with 8 bases remaining between them. The CDR3 consists of 13 residues. CDR3 sequence reads: CAWSVSGADTQYF. The CDR3 bases are TGTGCCTGGAGTGTAAGTGGGGCAGATACGCAGTATTTT.

The rearrangement joins TRBV27 to TRBJ2-3; no reliable D call. In germline, CDR1 is MNHEY, CDR2 SMNVEV (reference sequence). The CDR3 is made up of 13 amino acids. V was cut by 7 bases and J by 1 base, with 9 bases left in between. DNA for the CDR3: TGTGCCAGCAACCTACTGGGCACAGATACGCAGTATTTT. The encoded protein is CASNLLGTDTQYF.

The V gene is TRBV19, the J gene TRBJ2-5; 10 positions agree with TRBD2. Germline-derived CDR1 and CDR2 are LNHDA and SQIVND (reference sequence). The CDR3 consists of 18 residues. V shed 3 bases, J shed 5 bases, and the junction held 15 bases outside the gene matches. The CDR3 region has the DNA TGTGCCAGTAGTATCATCCCTCAATTAGCGGGAGGTTGGGAGACCCAGTACTTC. Translating gives CASSIIPQLAGGWETQYF.

A single count supports this clone. V gene TRBV7-9 combines with J gene TRBJ2-1; 8 bases map to TRBD1. This CDR3 has 16 residues. J gave up 5 bases and V 1 base, and 7 bases lay outside the gene matches. In germline, CDR1 is SEHNR, CDR2 FQNEAQ (reference sequence). CDR3 region: CASSLDRTGYDNEQFF. CDR3 bases: TGTGCCAGCAGCTTAGATAGGACAGGGTATGACAATGAGCAGTTCTTC.

In DNA form, the CDR3 reads TGTGCCAGCACCTTCAGACAGGGGTCCGGCGGGGAGCTGTTTTTT. It is translated as CASTFRQGSGGELFF. The chain employs TRBV7-9 and TRBJ2-2, with 8 bases that match TRBD1. This CDR3 comprises 15 residues. The junction had 11 bases not matched to a gene; V was cut back by 7 bases and J by 7 bases. Per the germline V gene, CDR1 is SEHNR and CDR2 is FQNEAQ (reference sequence).

The chain has TRBV15 and TRBJ2-3, with TRBD2 matching 13 bases. This CDR3 has 16 amino acids. Unmatched junction bases numbered 7, after V lost 3 bases and J lost 7 bases. Germline V gene data show CDR1 as LNHNV and CDR2 as YYDKDF (reference sequence). CDR3 DNA sequence: TGTGCCACCAGCAGCCGGACTAGCGGGAGTAAGAATACGCAGTATTTT. It is translated as CATSSRTSGSKNTQYF.

V gene TRBV2 combines with J gene TRBJ1-1; a weak D match, TRBD1 (6 bases). The CDR3 spans 14 residues. CDR1 SNHLY and CDR2 FYNNEI come from the germline V gene. The V gene lost 6 bases and the J gene lost 2 bases, with 13 bases spanning the gap. CDR3 residues: CASSSKTGNTEAFF. CDR3 nucleotide sequence: TGTGCCAGCAGCTCAAAGACAGGAAACACTGAAGCTTTCTTT.

The CDR3 nucleotides read TGTGCCAGCAGCGTCCTCGGCTCAAACATTCAGTACTTC. Translating it yields CASSVLGSNIQYF. This rearrangement joins TRBV9 to TRBJ2-4; D ambiguous. The germline V gene has CDR1 SGDLS and CDR2 YYNGEE. V lost 2 bases and J lost 6, with 9 bases in between. The CDR3 is made up of 13 amino acids.

The genes are TRBV2 and TRBJ1-4; 10 nucleotides align to TRBD1. The germline V gene has CDR1 SNHLY and CDR2 FYNNEI. The CDR3 length is 14 residues. Trimming at V came to 10 bases and at J to 6 bases, leaving 8 bases not matched to a gene. The DNA of the CDR3 is TGTGCCACGAGCCGGGACAGGGGTTATGAAAAACTGTTTTTT. Translation: CATSRDRGYEKLFF.

This clone was seen just once. The chain uses TRBV28 and TRBJ1-1; D is undetermined. Germline V gene data show CDR1 as MDHEN and CDR2 as SYDVKM. V gave up 4 bases and J gave up 10 bases, with 10 bases separating them. This CDR3 is 11 amino acids long. The CDR3 reads CASSSSLLAFF. The DNA of the CDR3 is TGTGCCAGCAGTTCCTCCCTTTTAGCTTTCTTT. Full variable domain (missing parts from reference TRBV28 and TRBJ1-1): DVKVTQSSRYLVKRTGEKVFLECVQDMDHENMFWYRQDPGLGLRLIYFSYDVKMKEKGDIPEGYSVSREKKERFSLILESASTNQTSMYLCASSSSLLAFFGQGTRLTVV.

This clone has a count of ten or more. The chain links TRBV9 to TRBJ2-2; D is undetermined. Trimming took 7 bases from V and 6 from J, leaving 19 bases between them. The length of the CDR3 is 15 residues. Germline assignment: CDR1 SGDLS and CDR2 YYNGEE. The DNA for the CDR3 is TGTGCCAGCTCCATCCGGATAGCAGGCGCCGGGGAGCTGTTTTTT. It yields the protein CASSIRIAGAGELFF.